The TCR beta chain under discussion was sequenced for a study of monozygotic twins with inflammatory bowel disease. CDR1 is MDHEN, CDR2 SYDVKM, per germline. The CDR3 loop spans 15 amino acids. TCRdb re-called the 5' RACE reads; one entry per CDR3 protein, DNA not given. The specimen's table records approximately 330,000 distinct CDR3 sequences. The sequence was collected from a human donor with ulcerative colitis or Crohn's disease, or a healthy co-twin of an affected twin (not recorded which). Input material: blood. The V and J genes are TRBV28 and TRBJ1-4. The CDR3 reads CASSATVATNEKLFF.